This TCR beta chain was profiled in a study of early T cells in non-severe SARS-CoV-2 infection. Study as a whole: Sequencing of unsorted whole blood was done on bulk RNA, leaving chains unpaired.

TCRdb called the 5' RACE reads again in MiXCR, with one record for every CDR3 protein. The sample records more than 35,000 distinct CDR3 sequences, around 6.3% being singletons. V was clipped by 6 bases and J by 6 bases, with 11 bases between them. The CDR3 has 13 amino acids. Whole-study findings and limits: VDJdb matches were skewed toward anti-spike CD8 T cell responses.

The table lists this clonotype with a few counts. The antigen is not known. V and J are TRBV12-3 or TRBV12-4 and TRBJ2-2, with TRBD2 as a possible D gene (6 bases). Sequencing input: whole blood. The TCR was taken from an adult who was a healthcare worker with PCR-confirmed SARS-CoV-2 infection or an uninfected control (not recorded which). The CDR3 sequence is CASSPSGAGELFF. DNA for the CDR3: TGTGCCAGCAGCCCCTCGGGAGCCGGGGAGCTGTTTTTT.